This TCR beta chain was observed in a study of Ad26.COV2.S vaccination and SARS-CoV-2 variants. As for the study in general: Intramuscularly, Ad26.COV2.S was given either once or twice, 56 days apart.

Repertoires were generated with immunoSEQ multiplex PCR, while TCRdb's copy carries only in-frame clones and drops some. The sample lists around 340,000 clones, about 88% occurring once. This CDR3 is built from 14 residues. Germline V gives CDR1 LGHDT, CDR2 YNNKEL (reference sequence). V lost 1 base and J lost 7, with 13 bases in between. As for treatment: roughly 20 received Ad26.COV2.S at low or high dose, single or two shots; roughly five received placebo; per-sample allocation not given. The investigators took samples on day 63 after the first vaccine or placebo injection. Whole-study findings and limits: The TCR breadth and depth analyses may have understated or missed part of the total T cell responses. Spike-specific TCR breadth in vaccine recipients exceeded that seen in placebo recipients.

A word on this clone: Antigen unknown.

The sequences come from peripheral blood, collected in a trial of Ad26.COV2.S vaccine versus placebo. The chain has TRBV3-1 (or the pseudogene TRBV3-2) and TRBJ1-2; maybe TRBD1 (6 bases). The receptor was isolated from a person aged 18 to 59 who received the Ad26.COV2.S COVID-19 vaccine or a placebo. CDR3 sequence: CASSQGGAPGGYTF. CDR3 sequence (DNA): TGTGCCAGCAGCCAAGGGGGGGCCCCCGGTGGCTACACCTTC.